The rows below give T cell receptor beta chains drawn from one sample of a study of blood T cell repertoires in COVID-19. Assay: immunoSEQ multiplex PCR; the TCRdb copy retains only in-frame clones and omits some. The sample lists about 250,000 clones; 70% to 90% were seen once. The sequenced sample was peripheral blood. All receptors derive from a man older than 75 with acute or convalescent COVID-19. Both conserved end residues are part of each CDR3. Fields, in order: clone size, D gene, J gene, V gene, CDR3 DNA, CDR3 protein. The D gene is left open where the match is weak. Expanded clones are given a class, and other clones once, few, many or no size at all.

>.|.|TRBJ1-1|TRBV9
TGTGCCAGTTCTTATACACAGATTAACACTGAAGCTTTCTTT
CASSYTQINTEAFF
>.|TRBD1|TRBJ1-5|TRBV19
TGTGCCAGTAGTATTGGGACAGCGGACAATCAGCCCCAGCATTTT
CASSIGTADNQPQHF
>.|TRBD1|TRBJ2-1|TRBV5-6
TGTGCCAGCATCGAAGTCGGCGGGACAGGAATCTACAATGAGCAGTTCTTC
CASIEVGGTGIYNEQFF
>.|TRBD1|TRBJ1-5|TRBV6-5
TGTGCCAGCAGGGAGGACAGGGCGGGCAATCAGCCCCAGCATTTT
CASREDRAGNQPQHF
>.|TRBD2|TRBJ2-5|TRBV6-1
TGTGCCAGCAGTGAATACGGGAGGGAAGAGACCCAGTACTTC
CASSEYGREETQYF
>.|.|TRBJ2-7|TRBV27
TGTGCCAGCAGAGGACAGTTCTACGAGCAGTACTTC
CASRGQFYEQYF
>.|.|TRBJ2-7|TRBV29-1
TGCAGCGTTTTTCTTAGCGGTTACGAGCAGTACTTC
CSVFLSGYEQYF
>.|TRBD2|TRBJ2-2|TRBV19
TGTGCCACCATACCCGGGACTAGCTCTAACACCGGGGAGCTGTTTTTT
CATIPGTSSNTGELFF
>.|.|TRBJ1-4|TRBV6-1
TGTGCCAGCAGTGAGCAGGATACTAATGAAAAACTGTTTTTT
CASSEQDTNEKLFF
>.|.|TRBJ2-5|TRBV5-1
TGCGCCAGCTCCCCGGCGGGGAACCAAGAGACCCAGTACTTC
CASSPAGNQETQYF
>.|TRBD2|TRBJ2-1|TRBV6-2/TRBV6-3
TGTGCCAGCAGTTTAACCGGGACTAGCGGTAGGGGTGAGCAGTTCTTC
CASSLTGTSGRGEQFF
>.|.|TRBJ1-1|TRBV7-2
TGTGCCAGCAGCTTCAGGGCGATGAACACTGAAGCTTTCTTT
CASSFRAMNTEAFF
>.|TRBD1|TRBJ1-5|TRBV5-6
TGTGCCAGCAGCCAGGGGGTACTATTAAATCAGCCCCAGCATTTT
CASSQGVLLNQPQHF
>.|.|TRBJ1-4|TRBV11-2
TGTGCCAGCAGCATGACTACAACTAATGAAAAACTGTTTTTT
CASSMTTTNEKLFF
>.|TRBD2|TRBJ2-7|TRBV7-9
TGTGCCAGCAGCTTTGGAGCGGGAGCGCACGAGCAGTACTTC
CASSFGAGAHEQYF
>once|TRBD1|TRBJ2-3|TRBV4-1
TGCGCCAGCAGCCAAGTAGGGACAGGGAAAGTGTGGGGCACAGATACGCAGTATTTT
CASSQVGTGKVWGTDTQYF
>.|.|TRBJ1-5|TRBV19
TGTGCCAGTAGTATAGTGAGCAGCAATCAGCCCCAGCATTTT
CASSIVSSNQPQHF
>.|.|TRBJ1-3|TRBV5-1
TGCGCCAGCAGCCGGGGGGATGGGAACTCTGGAAACACCATATATTTT
CASSRGDGNSGNTIYF
>.|TRBD2|TRBJ2-7|TRBV7-9
TGTGCCAGCAGCTTAGGGGGGGGATCCTACGAGCAGTACTTC
CASSLGGGSYEQYF
>.|TRBD1|TRBJ2-7|TRBV18
TGTGCCAGCTCATATTCCGGGACAGGGTGGGAGCAGTACTTC
CASSYSGTGWEQYF
>.|.|TRBJ2-7|TRBV5-6
TGTGCCAGCAGAAGCTTATATGGGACTTCTCCCTACGAGCAGTACTTC
CASRSLYGTSPYEQYF
>.|.|TRBJ1-2|TRBV29-1
TGCAGCGTCGAGAGGGAGGGCGGCTACACCTTC
CSVEREGGYTF